The 23 T cell receptor beta chains listed next were all sequenced from one sample in a study of human T cells and chemical hapten exposure. TCRdb itself ran the RACE reads through MiXCR, one entry per CDR3 protein. The sample carries tens of thousands of distinct CDR3 sequences, 9% to 10% recorded once. As to time point: patch test 3, about 24 weeks after DPC sensitization. Sample treatment: therapeutic diphenylcyclopropenone sensitization with weekly scalp DPC. Sequencing used whole blood, obtained in connection with sensitization to the hapten diphenylcyclopropenone (DPC). Source of these receptors: a middle-aged woman with alopecia areata. Some clones in this sample may be carry-over from other donors' samples.

This clonotype was detected a few times. The V call is TRBV28, the J call TRBJ2-7, with D perhaps matching TRBD1 (6 bases). The CDR3 totals 14 residues. Germline values: CDR1 MDHEN, CDR2 SYDVKM. V dropped 6 bases and J dropped 7 bases, with 19 bases sitting between them. CDR3 sequence reads: CASRGNRQVREQYF. The CDR3 DNA reads as TGTGCCAGCAGGGGGAACAGACAGGTTCGGGAGCAGTACTTC.

This rearrangement joins TRBV12-3 or TRBV12-4 to TRBJ2-1, with 11 bases matching TRBD2. CDR3 length equals 14 residues. The trim removed 8 bases at V and 10 bases at J, leaving 10 bases unmatched. The CDR3 DNA is TGTGCCAGCCGACTAGCGGGGTCGAGGGAGGAGCAGTTCTTC. Residues: CASRLAGSREEQFF.

This clonotype was picked up a small number of times. This chain connects TRBV20-1 to TRBJ2-1; unclear D gene. The CDR3 is made up of 14 amino acids. The germline CDR1 and CDR2 sequences are DFQATT and SNEGSKA (reference sequence). V was shortened by 3 bases and J by 1 base, with 10 bases between the two germline ends. CDR3 sequence: CSASPATSYNEQFF. The CDR3, as DNA: TGCAGTGCTAGCCCAGCGACATCCTACAATGAGCAGTTCTTC.

This clonotype appeared many times. This chain links TRBV20-1 with TRBJ2-1, with D perhaps TRBD2 (6 bases). Germline assignment: CDR1 DFQATT and CDR2 SNEGSKA (reference sequence). The CDR3 has 11 residues. V shed 5 bases and J shed 9 bases, with 11 bases lying between them. DNA of the CDR3: TGCAGTGCTCAACTAGCATTTGAGCAGTTCTTC. Translated: CSAQLAFEQFF.

A few counts support this clonotype. The gene calls are TRBV29-1 and TRBJ2-4; possibly TRBD1 or TRBD2 for D (6 bases each). CDR3 length equals 13 residues. Germline CDR1 SQVTM, CDR2 ANQGSEA. V was trimmed by 4 bases and J by 2 bases, leaving 9 bases between them. The CDR3 region is CSVGGATKNIQYF. In nucleotides, the CDR3 is TGCAGCGTTGGGGGGGCGACCAAAAACATTCAGTACTTC.

This rearrangement joins TRBV24-1 to TRBJ2-2, with 8 bases matching TRBD1. CDR1 and CDR2 from the germline V gene are KGHDR and SFDVKD. The CDR3 length is 16 residues. V was clipped by 3 bases and J by 1 base; unmatched bases: 3. The CDR3 spells CATSDTGTGNTGELFF. DNA of the CDR3: TGTGCCACCAGTGATACCGGGACAGGGAACACCGGGGAGCTGTTTTTT.

The table lists this clonotype with many counts. This sequence joins TRBV15 and TRBJ2-1, with D perhaps matching TRBD1 (6 bases). From germline, CDR1 is LNHNV and CDR2 YYDKDF (reference sequence). The CDR3 runs 14 residues. V was clipped by 3 bases and J by 6 bases, with 12 bases between them. This chain's CDR3 is CATSRDRQANEQFF. CDR3 DNA sequence: TGTGCCACCAGCAGGGACCGACAGGCCAATGAGCAGTTCTTC.

This clonotype has a handful of counts. The genes are TRBV13 and TRBJ2-1, with 9 bases lining up with TRBD1. The germline gives CDR1 PRHDT, CDR2 FYEKMQ (reference sequence). The CDR3 contains 13 residues. Germline trimming cut 8 bases from V and 6 bases from J; bases unmatched to any gene: 5. The CDR3 spells CASEYRGRNEQFF. For the CDR3, the DNA is TGTGCCAGCGAGTACAGGGGGCGCAATGAGCAGTTCTTC.

This clonotype was recorded at least ten times. The chain combines TRBV20-1 with TRBJ2-2, with 9 bases matching TRBD2. The ends lost 0 bases at V and 6 bases at J; junction bases unmatched: 11. Germline loops: CDR1 DFQATT, CDR2 SNEGSKA (reference sequence). This CDR3 comprises 17 residues. DNA of the CDR3: TGCAGTGCTAGAGATATGGCGGCGGGGGGGCTCCCCGGGGAGCTGTTTTTT. Translating it yields CSARDMAAGGLPGELFF.

Relative to its sample, this clonotype is medium-sized. The chain recombines TRBV6-2 or TRBV6-3 with TRBJ2-3, with 10 bases fitting TRBD1. J gave up 3 bases and V 2 bases, and 2 bases lay outside the gene matches. There are 15 residues in the CDR3. Germline CDR1 MNHEY, CDR2 SVGEGT. The CDR3 region has the DNA TGTGCCAGCAGTTACGGGACAGGGGAAACAGATACGCAGTATTTT. Translating gives CASSYGTGETDTQYF.

V usage is TRBV5-1 and J usage is TRBJ2-7, with 8 positions matching TRBD1. V lost 0 bases to trimming and J lost 5 bases; unmatched junction nucleotides: 7. This CDR3 is 15 amino acids long. CDR1 is SGHRS, CDR2 YFSETQ, per germline. The CDR3 DNA sequence: TGCGCCAGCAGCTTGGCCCTGACAGGGGACGACGAGCAGTACTTC. This encodes CASSLALTGDDEQYF.

This clonotype has at least ten counts. The rearrangement links TRBV20-1 to TRBJ2-5; no definite D call. This CDR3 spans 14 amino acids. CDR1 DFQATT and CDR2 SNEGSKA come from the germline V gene (reference sequence). Trimming took off 5 bases at V and 2 bases at J, with 15 bases between the two ends. The CDR3 loop reads CSARYKSTQETQYF. The CDR3 DNA reads TGCAGTGCTCGATACAAATCTACGCAAGAGACCCAGTACTTC.

This chain links TRBV11-2 with TRBJ2-7; 7 bases match TRBD1. The V gene's germline CDR1 is SGHAT and CDR2 FQNNGV. After removal of 3 bases from V and 3 bases from J, the junction contained 2 bases not matched to a gene. This CDR3 contains 13 residues. CDR3 residues: CASSFNRGYEQYF. In nucleotides, the CDR3 is TGTGCCAGCAGCTTTAACAGGGGCTACGAGCAGTACTTC.

This clonotype was detected a few times. J is TRBJ1-4 and V is TRBV5-1; 7 bases fit TRBD1. The CDR3 is made up of 14 amino acids. Germline CDR1 is SGHRS and CDR2 is YFSETQ. V lost 2 bases to trimming and J lost 8 bases; unmatched junction nucleotides: 6. CDR3 residues: CASSLGTAGEKLFF. The CDR3 DNA is TGCGCCAGCAGCTTAGGGACAGCCGGAGAAAAACTGTTTTTT.

This clonotype was found many times. The J gene is TRBJ1-1, the V gene TRBV20-1; TRBD1 matches at 8 bases. With V trimmed by 3 bases and J by 1 base, 4 bases remained unmatched. This CDR3 has 14 amino acids. Germline V gives CDR1 DFQATT, CDR2 SNEGSKA (reference sequence). CDR3 sequence (DNA): TGCAGTGCTAGGGACAGGGTGAGGAACACTGAAGCTTTCTTT. This codes for CSARDRVRNTEAFF.

This clonotype was picked up many times. This chain links TRBV28 with TRBJ2-7; unclear D gene. The V and J ends lost 8 bases and 7 bases respectively, with 21 bases between them. The CDR3 totals 14 residues. Germline V gene sequence: CDR1 MDHEN, CDR2 SYDVKM. The CDR3 bases are TGTGCCAGCCGTGGGGTACCTCCCGTTTTTGAGCAGTACTTC. This sequence encodes CASRGVPPVFEQYF. Combining the CDR3 with reference TRBV28 and TRBJ2-7 gives the whole variable domain DVKVTQSSRYLVKRTGEKVFLECVQDMDHENMFWYRQDPGLGLRLIYFSYDVKMKEKGDIPEGYSVSREKKERFSLILESASTNQTSMYLCASRGVPPVFEQYFGPGTRLTVT.

This clonotype was observed a handful of times. The genes are TRBV4-1 and TRBJ2-7; the match to TRBD1 covers 10 bases. CDR1 and CDR2 from the germline V gene are MGHRA and YSYEKL. Unmatched junction bases numbered 5, after V lost 0 bases and J lost 3 bases. The CDR3 length is 16 residues. The CDR3 sequence is CASSQDSTGGYYEQYF. CDR3 DNA: TGCGCCAGCAGCCAAGATTCGACAGGGGGCTACTACGAGCAGTACTTC.

The chain couples TRBV27 to TRBJ1-5; tentative D call: TRBD1 (6 bases). CDR1 MNHEY and CDR2 SMNVEV come from the germline V gene (reference sequence). The CDR3 is 15 amino acids. Trimming pared 6 bases from V and 1 base from J, leaving 13 bases between. As DNA, the CDR3 is TGTGCCAGCAGCCTTTACGGACAGAGCAATCAGCCCCAGCATTTT. Its translation: CASSLYGQSNQPQHF.

This clonotype appeared many times. The chain joins TRBV21-1 to TRBJ1-1; the table's D gene call, TRBD1, was not cross checked with the DNA. TRBV21-1 is a documented pseudogene. This CDR3 spans 17 amino acids. CDR3 region: CASAMTSLDRANTEAFF. The CDR3 DNA is TGTGCCAGCGCCATGACTTCTCTGGACAGGGCGAACACTGAAGCTTTCTTT.

This clonotype was recorded a few times. V and J are TRBV10-3 and TRBJ1-1, with 8 bases identical to TRBD1. The CDR3 has 14 amino acids. The trim removed 6 bases at V and 6 bases at J, leaving 9 bases unmatched. CDR1 is ENHRY and CDR2 is SYGVKD in the germline V gene. CDR3 coding DNA: TGTGCCATCAGCTTACAGGGGGGAAAGGCTGAAGCTTTCTTT. Protein: CAISLQGGKAEAFF.

The rearrangement uses TRBV18 and TRBJ2-4; 7 bases line up with TRBD2. This CDR3 contains 16 residues. The germline gives CDR1 KGHSH, CDR2 LQKENI. Trimming cost V 0 bases and J 7 bases; bases outside gene matches: 9. The CDR3 DNA is TGTGCCAGCTCACCACCGAGTGGGGGGGTAGGCAACATTCAGTACTTC. Its protein product is CASSPPSGGVGNIQYF.

The chain recombines TRBV12-3 or TRBV12-4 with TRBJ2-5; D is ambiguous. This CDR3 spans 13 amino acids. V gave up 4 bases and J gave up 5 bases, with 11 bases separating them. CDR3: CASSSVDPETQYF. CDR3 in DNA: TGTGCCAGCAGTTCCGTGGACCCGGAGACCCAGTACTTC.

The sample holds many counts of this clonotype. The genes are TRBV28 and TRBJ2-5; D uncertain. This CDR3 comprises 12 residues. The V gene's germline CDR1 is MDHEN and CDR2 SYDVKM. Trimming left V 1 base short and J 5 bases short, with 5 bases between. The CDR3 loop reads CASSLSRETQYF. The CDR3 coding sequence is TGTGCCAGCAGTTTATCCAGGGAGACCCAGTACTTC.